This entry describes one TCR beta chain. The junction had 8 bases not matched to a gene; V was cut back by 4 bases and J by 4 bases. Germline loops: CDR1 SGHDT, CDR2 YYEEEE. This CDR3 has 15 amino acids. The sample originates from a study of blood T cell repertoires in COVID-19. Across the study: The samples span acute and convalescent COVID-19 from the United States, Italy and Spain.

Original processing notes: Estimates of nucleated cell counts were drawn from the amplification of reference gene primers. Assay: immunoSEQ multiplex PCR; the TCRdb copy retains only in-frame clones and omits some. V, J and clone size are taken as reported in that table, and D and trimming were inferred from the DNA itself. The sample has 170,000 or so clones; roughly 88% are singletons. The cohort comprised adults aged about 18 to 89 years residing in 24 US areas. Participants' own reports of clinical history determined their cohort assignment. Sequences were obtained from PBMCs or T cells enriched from blood (not recorded which). The TCR comes from a woman aged 18-29 years who had recovered from COVID-19. The chain is built from TRBV5-6 and TRBJ2-5; 9 nucleotides match TRBD2. The CDR3 reads CASSQRGATRETQYF. Written as DNA, the CDR3 is TGTGCCAGCAGCCAGCGGGGGGCCACCAGAGAGACCCAGTACTTC.